Below, one TCR beta chain is given with its context. This PCR relied on a set of 60 Vbeta primers and 13 Jbeta primers. Generated by immunoSEQ multiplex PCR, the TCRdb table keeps only in-frame clones and is missing some. The sample has 90,000 to 110,000 clones, more than 9.5% seen once. These data are taken from a study of cytomegalovirus exposure and HLA in healthy donors. Overall study context: Earlier, some 170 million T cells were analyzed, and fewer than 120 million unique TCR beta sequences were found among them.

Looked up from germline, CDR1 is SQVTM and CDR2 is ANQGSEA. The CDR3 is made up of 14 amino acids. V lost 8 bases, J lost 3 bases, and 17 bases lay in between. The chain couples TRBV29-1 to TRBJ2-1, with a weak D call TRBD1 (6 bases). Sequencing was carried out using PBMCs. This clonotype originated in a middle-aged man in good health and CMV-seropositive. Written as DNA, the CDR3 is TGCAGCCTGAGAGTGGGACAAATCTACAATGAGCAGTTCTTC. Residues: CSLRVGQIYNEQFF.